The 20 T cell receptor beta chains listed next were all sequenced from one sample in a study of control samples from healthy donors and cancer patients (TCRdb year 2020). Library creation used the immunoSEQ multiplex PCR assay. TCRdb's version of the immuneACCESS table is confined to in-frame rearrangements and falls short of the full clone set. An unresolved V gene accounts for under half of the shortfall where checked; the remainder is of unknown origin. Within this sample are some 64,000 clones, with around 87% of them counted one time only. The ten largest make up approximately 2.1% of the sample. Sequenced sample: PBMCs. The receptors originated from a woman aged 45-65 years with head and neck cancer.

The chain uses TRBV11-2 and TRBJ1-6, with unresolved D. This CDR3 has 13 amino acids. V was cut by 4 bases and J by 4 bases, with 5 bases left in between. In germline, CDR1 is SGHAT, CDR2 FQNNGV. The CDR3 bases are TGTGCCAGCAGCTCCTTGTATAATTCACCCCTCCACTTT. This gives the protein CASSSLYNSPLHF.

This sequence joins TRBV5-6 and TRBJ2-3, with D maybe TRBD2 (5 bases). V was trimmed by 3 bases and J by 0 bases, leaving 11 bases between them. The CDR3 loop spans 15 amino acids. The germline V gene has CDR1 SGHDT and CDR2 YYEEEE. Here the CDR3 reads CASSSSSRSTDTQYF. DNA of the CDR3: TGTGCCAGCAGCTCGTCTAGCCGAAGCACAGATACGCAGTATTTT.

This clone appeared a single time. The V and J genes are TRBV2 and TRBJ2-1, with D perhaps being TRBD1 or TRBD2 (7 bases each). This CDR3 has 17 residues. The ends were cut back, 1 base at V and 0 bases at J, with 13 bases in the middle. The germline gives CDR1 SNHLY, CDR2 FYNNEI. CDR3 protein: CASSEGGGDSSYNEQFF. The CDR3, as DNA: TGTGCCAGCAGTGAAGGAGGGGGGGACAGCTCCTACAATGAGCAGTTCTTC.

This rearrangement joins TRBV30 to TRBJ1-6, with D possibly TRBD1 on 6 matching bases. The CDR3 is 14 amino acids. Germline CDR1 and CDR2: GTSNPN and SVGIG (reference sequence). With 4 bases removed from V and 8 bases from J, the gap between germline ends came to 15 bases. The CDR3 loop is CAWTRGFSDSPLHF. The CDR3 DNA follows: TGTGCCTGGACCAGGGGTTTTTCGGATTCACCCCTCCACTTT.

The genes are TRBV14 and TRBJ2-2; D remains unclear. The CDR3 length is 14 residues. Looked up from germline, CDR1 is SGHDN and CDR2 is FVKESK. Trimming took off 4 bases at V and 6 bases at J, with 12 bases between the two ends. The CDR3 sequence is CASSPYTSPGELFF. The CDR3 nucleotides read TGTGCCAGCAGCCCTTACACCAGCCCCGGGGAGCTGTTTTTT.

This chain connects TRBV2 to TRBJ1-4, with D perhaps TRBD1 (5 bases). This CDR3 is 15 amino acids long. The V end was cut by 0 bases, the J end by 4 bases, with 9 bases between. Germline values: CDR1 SNHLY, CDR2 FYNNEI. The CDR3 loop reads CASSEAGGYNEKLFF. CDR3 nucleotides: TGTGCCAGCAGTGAAGCGGGGGGGTATAATGAAAAACTGTTTTTT.

The V and J genes are TRBV5-1 and TRBJ1-1; perhaps TRBD1 as D (5 bases). This CDR3 is built from 14 residues. CDR1 SGHRS and CDR2 YFSETQ come from the germline V gene. The germline V and J ends were trimmed by 5 bases and 0 bases, with 11 bases remaining between them. The DNA of the CDR3 is TGCGCCAGCAGGGGGGGACTTATGAACACTGAAGCTTTCTTT. It is translated as CASRGGLMNTEAFF.

This clone turned up a few times. V usage is TRBV2 and J usage is TRBJ2-4; TRBD1 aligns across 7 bases. Trimming took 6 bases from V and 7 from J; bases not matched to a gene: 12. Germline lookup yields CDR1 SNHLY and CDR2 FYNNEI. The CDR3 loop spans 15 amino acids. CDR3 DNA sequence: TGTGCCAGCAGGGGACAAGACAGGGAAGGGAACATTCAGTACTTC. The encoded protein is CASRGQDREGNIQYF.

V gene TRBV3-1 (or the pseudogene TRBV3-2) combines with J gene TRBJ2-3, with unresolved D. CDR1 and CDR2 (germline): LGHDT, YNNKEL (reference sequence). Trimming took off 4 bases at V and 5 bases at J, with 16 bases between the two ends. This CDR3 contains 15 residues. CDR3 in amino acids: CASSLLFVMQDTQYF. In DNA form, the CDR3 reads TGTGCCAGCAGCCTATTATTTGTCATGCAAGATACGCAGTATTTT.

Written as DNA, the CDR3 is TGTGCCAGCAGTGAAACTAGCGAATCCACAGATACGCAGTATTTT. This sequence encodes CASSETSESTDTQYF. V usage is TRBV2 and J usage is TRBJ2-3; 7 bases align to TRBD2. Germline V CDR1 and CDR2: SNHLY, FYNNEI. The trim removed 2 bases at V and 2 bases at J, leaving 4 bases unmatched. The CDR3 extends over 15 amino acids.

The chain joins TRBV19 to TRBJ2-5; tentative D call: TRBD1 (5 bases). V lost 3 bases to trimming and J lost 0 bases, with 14 bases between them. CDR1 is LNHDA, CDR2 SQIVND, per germline (reference sequence). The CDR3 covers 16 residues. The CDR3 DNA is TGTGCCAGTAGTATCAAAGACAGCCCCCACCAAGAGACCCAGTACTTC. Translated, it gives CASSIKDSPHQETQYF.

Only one count was recorded for this clone. The V gene is TRBV28, the J gene TRBJ2-5, with TRBD2 matching 12 bases. V was clipped by 6 bases and J by 5 bases; unmatched bases: 13. This CDR3 has 17 amino acids. The germline CDR1 and CDR2 sequences are MDHEN and SYDVKM. The DNA of the CDR3 is TGTGCCAGCAGGTCGGGACTAGCGGGCTTGGTCGGGGAGACCCAGTACTTC. This translates into CASRSGLAGLVGETQYF.

The chain combines TRBV29-1 with TRBJ1-1; possibly TRBD1 for D (6 bases). Germline V gives CDR1 SQVTM, CDR2 ANQGSEA. The CDR3 is made up of 13 amino acids. V was pared by 5 bases and J by 4 bases, with 14 bases between. The CDR3 sequence: CSVLGQPGTEAFF. DNA for the CDR3: TGCAGCGTTCTAGGACAGCCGGGCACTGAAGCTTTCTTT.

The chain links TRBV28 to TRBJ2-3; 8 bases are a match to TRBD2. Germline CDR1 and CDR2: MDHEN and SYDVKM. The ends lost 2 bases at V and 1 base at J; junction bases unmatched: 5. The CDR3 totals 16 residues. In nucleotides, the CDR3 is TGTGCCAGCAGTTTAAGAGGAGCGGGGGGCACAGATACGCAGTATTTT. This translates into CASSLRGAGGTDTQYF.

The chain has TRBV28 and TRBJ1-2; D is ambiguous. CDR1 MDHEN and CDR2 SYDVKM come from the germline V gene. The CDR3 is 16 residues long. Trimming took off 1 base at V and 3 bases at J, with 15 bases between the two ends. The CDR3: CASSLLSSVDYYGYTF. The CDR3 DNA reads TGTGCCAGCAGTTTATTGTCTTCCGTAGACTACTATGGCTACACCTTC.

The V gene is TRBV7-2, the J gene TRBJ1-3; D is perhaps TRBD1 (5 bases). Germline V gives CDR1 SGHTA, CDR2 FQGNSA. The length of the CDR3 is 14 residues. Trimming cost V 5 bases and J 4 bases, with 12 bases left between them. The DNA of the CDR3 is TGTGCCAGCAGCCCCGTGGGGACGGGAAACACCATATATTTT. Translating it yields CASSPVGTGNTIYF. Together with reference TRBV7-2 and TRBJ1-3, the CDR3 gives the full variable domain: GAGVSQSPSNKVTEKGKDVELRCDPISGHTALYWYRQSLGQGLEFLIYFQGNSAPDKSGLPSDRFSAERTGGSVSTLTIQRTQQEDSAVYLCASSPVGTGNTIYFGEGSWLTVV.

The genes are TRBV7-9 and TRBJ1-1; D ambiguous. Germline values: CDR1 SEHNR, CDR2 FQNEAQ (reference sequence). V was cut by 5 bases and J by 0 bases, with 10 bases left in between. The CDR3 runs 14 residues. The CDR3 DNA reads as TGTGCCAGCAGCCTATCTTTACTGAACACTGAAGCTTTCTTT. It translates to CASSLSLLNTEAFF.

About this clone itself: Compared with germline, one end of the junction differs, possibly owing to a read error. This sequence joins TRBV11-2 and TRBJ2-3, with D perhaps matching TRBD2 (6 bases). The CDR3 is made up of 13 amino acids. The germline CDR1 and CDR2 sequences are SGHAT and FQNNGV. CDR3 protein: CASSSPRGGLLHF. The CDR3 DNA reads TGTGCCAGCAGCTCCCCGAGGGGAGGACTCCTTCATTTT. Combining the CDR3 with reference TRBV11-2 and TRBJ2-3 gives the whole variable domain EAGVAQSPRYKIIEKRQSVAFWCNPISGHATLYWYQQILGQGPKLLIQFQNNGVVDDSQLPKDRFSAERLKGVDSTLKIQPAKLEDSAVYLCASSSPRGGLLHFGPGTRLTVL.

The rearrangement links TRBV9 to TRBJ2-2; no reliable D call. There are 13 residues in the CDR3. Germline-derived CDR1 and CDR2 are SGDLS and YYNGEE. Trimming cost V 0 bases and J 5 bases, with 5 bases left between them. CDR3 in DNA: TGTGCCAGCAGCGTAGTCTCGACCGGGGAGCTGTTTTTT. Translation: CASSVVSTGELFF.

The chain recombines TRBV6-6 with TRBJ2-5; no definite D call. The CDR3 is 13 residues long. Looked up from germline, CDR1 is MNHNY and CDR2 is SVGAGI (reference sequence). The ends were cut back, 2 bases at V and 5 bases at J, with 9 bases in the middle. In nucleotides, the CDR3 is TGTGCCAGCAGTTACAGGGTGGGGGAGACCCAGTACTTC. Its translation: CASSYRVGETQYF.